The 2 T cell receptor beta chains below were found in one sample sequenced in a study of OX40 agonist ivuxolimab in advanced cancers. Library method: the immunoSEQ multiplex PCR assay. In its TCRdb copy, this immuneACCESS table keeps in-frame sequences only and misses some clones. Where compared with another copy, unresolved V genes explain less than half of these, and the others have no known cause. The table for this sample lists 70,000 to 80,000 clones; roughly 80% of them were counted only once. Of the sample, approximately 4.6% is held by the ten largest clones. Sequencing was performed on CD4+ or CD8+ T cells sorted from blood, taken in a trial of the OX40 agonist ivuxolimab. These receptor sequences come from an adult with an advanced solid tumor such as melanoma, head and neck, liver or kidney cancer.

CDR3 DNA sequence: TGTGCCAGCAGCCGTGGACTAGCGGGAGGGTTGGGGGATGAGCAGTTCTTC. It codes for CASSRGLAGGLGDEQFF. The rearrangement uses TRBV27 and TRBJ2-1, with 15 bases lining up with TRBD2. With 6 bases clipped from V and 8 bases from J, the junction kept 11 bases outside the gene matches. The germline V gene encodes CDR1 MNHEY and CDR2 SMNVEV (reference sequence). This CDR3 spans 17 amino acids.

The chain has TRBV2 and TRBJ1-2; 7 bases map to TRBD1. This CDR3 is built from 14 residues. Losses at the gene ends were 7 bases for V and 5 bases for J; bases not matched to a gene: 10. From germline, CDR1 is SNHLY and CDR2 FYNNEI. CDR3 protein: CASTTDRAGYGYTF. For the CDR3, the DNA is TGTGCCAGCACTACCGACAGGGCCGGGTATGGCTACACCTTC. Based on the CDR3 plus reference TRBV2 and TRBJ1-2, the full variable domain is EPEVTQTPSHQVTQMGQEVILRCVPISNHLYFYWYRQILGQKVEFLVSFYNNEISEKSEIFDDQFSVERPDGSNFTLKIRSTKLEDSAMYFCASTTDRAGYGYTFGSGTRLTVV.